The clone carrying this T cell receptor (beta chain) was picked up one time. What it binds is not known. Assay: immunoSEQ multiplex PCR; the TCRdb copy retains only in-frame clones and omits some. The table records 1,400,000 or so clones, about 98.5% of them present only once. The data stem from a study of shared clonotypes between healthy human individuals. Study information: The plates for each donor numbered three CD4 naive, three CD4 memory, two CD8 naive and one CD8 memory. Whole-study results and caveats: Clonotypes not shared had lower generation probabilities than those common to all four donors. Clonotype sharing among donors likely depends on sequencing depth.

The CD4+ fraction was divided into a CD45RA+ naive subset and a CD45RA-negative memory subset. From germline, CDR1 is MNHNY and CDR2 SVGAGI (reference sequence). The V gene lost 0 bases and the J gene lost 8 bases, with 16 bases spanning the gap. The CDR3 covers 15 residues. The source is a man aged 30 to 45 in good health. The source material was naive CD4+ T cells sorted from blood. Subset defined: CD45RA+ positively selected. This chain connects TRBV6-6 to TRBJ1-2; the D is unclear. This chain's CDR3 is CASSYSKDGVSGYTF. CDR3 DNA: TGTGCCAGCAGTTACTCGAAAGACGGTGTGAGCGGCTACACCTTC.